One T cell receptor beta chain is described in this entry. Its antigen remains unknown. The data originate from a study of shared clonotypes between healthy human individuals. Overall study results and limits: In a few donors, approximately 5% of naive CD4 clonotypes appeared in common.

The data were produced by immunoSEQ multiplex PCR, yet TCRdb's version contains in-frame clones alone and is incomplete. Of 2.5 million or so clones in the sample, around 94% were seen once. The receptor was derived from a man between 18 and 29 years old in good health. The source material was naive CD4+ T cells sorted from blood. Subset denoted: CD45RA+ positively selected.

Here the CDR3 DNA reads TGTGCCATCAGTCCCCTCCAAACTAACTATGGCTACACCTTC. Translated, it gives CAISPLQTNYGYTF. J is TRBJ1-2 and V is TRBV10-3; D remains unclear. Germline CDR1 reads ENHRY; CDR2 reads SYGVKD. V was trimmed by 5 bases and J by 0 bases, leaving 10 bases between them. This CDR3 has 14 amino acids.